This entry describes one TCR beta chain. Its antigen is not identified. The CDR3 loop spans 15 amino acids. V was pared by 4 bases and J by 0 bases, with 11 bases between. In germline, CDR1 is ENHRY, CDR2 SYGVKD. For the second PCR, which ran for about 6 to 12 cycles, a sample-barcoded 5' primer and a J-beta primer mix were used. Every molecule of cDNA carried a tag from a template-switch adaptor with 12 random nucleotides. TCRdb re-called the 5' RACE reads through MiXCR, storing one row per CDR3 protein. The sample records more than 1,400,000 distinct CDR3 sequences, about 40% being singletons. Total RNA, at least 6 micrograms per sample, was extracted from PBMCs. These data are taken from a study of blood T cells in healthy people across ages. Whole-study results and caveats: There was no known CMV status for donors, so expanded clonotype changes were possibly confounded.

This receptor was taken from a young woman in good health. Source material: blood. The chain has TRBV10-3 and TRBJ2-3, with a tentative D call TRBD2 (5 bases). As DNA, the CDR3 is TGTGCCATCAGTGGGGAGACTACTAGCACAGATACGCAGTATTTT. This translates into CAISGETTSTDTQYF.